This T cell receptor beta chain emerged from a study of blood T cell repertoires in COVID-19. About the study: Acute and convalescent COVID-19 samples came from the United States, Italy and Spain. PBMCs, B-cell-depleted T cells, or T cells provided the cDNA or gDNA that made up the material.

In the source study's methods: Reference gene primer amplification gave estimated nucleated cell counts. Some clones are missing from TCRdb's copy, which holds only in-frame ones; the method was immunoSEQ multiplex PCR. The V and J calls and clone size are taken from that table; D and trimming were inferred from the DNA. The sample shows 51,000 or so clones, approximately 90% of them seen only once. This TCR came from a man of 80 years or more with acute or convalescent COVID-19. The sequenced sample consisted of peripheral blood.

The CDR3 spells CASSWRNSPLHF. CDR3 DNA: TGTGCCAGCAGCTGGAGGAATTCACCCCTCCACTTT. The chain carries TRBV6-5 and TRBJ1-6, with D unresolved. Trimming shortened V by 6 bases and J by 7 bases, and 7 bases separated the two germline ends. The CDR3 runs to 12 residues. From germline, CDR1 is MNHEY and CDR2 SVGAGI.